The sample holds a few counts of the clone carrying this T cell receptor beta chain. In the source study's methods: Reference gene primer amplification gave estimated nucleated cell counts. Repertoires were generated with immunoSEQ multiplex PCR, while TCRdb's copy carries only in-frame clones and drops some. Clone size and V and J calls were adopted from that table, with D and trimming inferred from the DNA. The sample holds about 200,000 clones, around 83% seen once. This entry comes from a study of blood T cell repertoires in COVID-19. CDR1 is MNHEY and CDR2 is SMNVEV in the germline V gene (reference sequence). This CDR3 has 16 residues. The V gene end was trimmed by 6 bases and the J gene end by 6 bases; junction bases not matched to a gene: 12.

The receptor comes from a man aged 50 or older with active or convalescent COVID-19. Material for sequencing was peripheral blood. The chain is built from TRBV27 and TRBJ2-1; 9 bases agree with TRBD1. The CDR3 loop is CASSLLRGQGINEQFF. The DNA for the CDR3 is TGTGCCAGCAGCCTCCTTAGGGGACAGGGTATCAATGAGCAGTTCTTC.